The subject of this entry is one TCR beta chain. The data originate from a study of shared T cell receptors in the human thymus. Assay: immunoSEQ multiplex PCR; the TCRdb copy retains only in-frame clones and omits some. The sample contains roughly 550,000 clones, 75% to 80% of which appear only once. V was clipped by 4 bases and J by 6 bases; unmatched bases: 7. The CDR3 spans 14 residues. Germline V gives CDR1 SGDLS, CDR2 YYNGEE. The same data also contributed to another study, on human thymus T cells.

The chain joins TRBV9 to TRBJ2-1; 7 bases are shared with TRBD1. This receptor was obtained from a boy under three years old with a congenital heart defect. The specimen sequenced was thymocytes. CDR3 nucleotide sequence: TGTGCCAGCAGCCTCGACGACAGGGCCAATGAGCAGTTCTTC. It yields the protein CASSLDDRANEQFF. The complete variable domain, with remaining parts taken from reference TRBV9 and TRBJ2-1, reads DSGVTQTPKHLITATGQRVTLRCSPRSGDLSVYWYQQSLDQGLQFLIQYYNGEERAKGNILERFSAQQFPDLHSELNLSSLELGDSALYFCASSLDDRANEQFFGPGTRLTVL.